The clone carrying this TCR beta chain was seen only a few times. Its antigen is still unknown. Clones were sequenced by immunoSEQ multiplex PCR, and TCRdb holds only the in-frame ones, with some missing. The sample yields approximately 46,000 clones, approximately 74% seen once. The germline V and J ends were trimmed by 5 bases and 9 bases, with 17 bases remaining between them. Germline V gene lookup returns CDR1 MNHEY and CDR2 SVGAGI. The CDR3 totals 14 residues. Following 10 days of culture, CD4+ T cells were isolated. SARS-CoV-2 infected the person between March and December 2020, as confirmed by PCR. Half the medium was swapped for IL-2 medium on days 3 and 7. This entry belongs to a study of vaccination effects on CD4 cells after COVID-19. Across the study: Pre-vaccine samples were drawn 16 days and one week before the first dose. Findings of the study overall: New vaccine-induced clones dominated convalescents' post-vaccine spike-reactive clones.

The chain employs TRBV6-5 and TRBJ2-4, with a possible D match to TRBD1 (7 bases). Source: CD4+ T cells from PBMCs cultured without peptide, taken before COVID-19 vaccination. The source of this sequence is a human donor who had a prior SARS-CoV-2 infection. The CDR3 spells CASSPQGGEAIQYF. DNA for the CDR3: TGTGCCAGCAGTCCCCAGGGGGGCGAGGCCATTCAGTACTTC.